One sample yielded the 8 T cell receptor beta chains listed below, sequenced in a study of blood T cell repertoires in COVID-19. Assay used: immunoSEQ multiplex PCR; TCRdb lists only in-frame clones, some missing. Of more than 200,000 clones in the sample, approximately 90% are singletons; the top ten hold less than 3%. The sequenced sample consisted of peripheral blood. These receptors were collected from a man between 25 and 39 years old with COVID-19, enrolled during active disease.

The chain links TRBV27 to TRBJ2-1; 13 nucleotides align to TRBD2. From germline, CDR1 is MNHEY and CDR2 SMNVEV (reference sequence). V gave up 7 bases and J gave up 8 bases; unmatched junction bases: 11. The CDR3 runs to 16 residues. DNA of the CDR3: TGTGCCAGCACCATTACACTAGCGGGAGGGCCTCATGAGCAGTTCTTC. Amino acids: CASTITLAGGPHEQFF.

The V gene is TRBV4-3, the J gene TRBJ2-1, with 10 bases that match TRBD1. The CDR3 is 14 amino acids. Trimming removed 6 bases from V and 8 bases from J; junction bases left unmatched: 7. Germline-derived CDR1 and CDR2 are LGHNA and YSLEER. The chain's CDR3 is CASSRRQGADEQFF. CDR3 coding DNA: TGCGCCAGCAGTAGAAGACAGGGGGCTGATGAGCAGTTCTTC.

J is TRBJ1-1 and V is TRBV28; 9 bases fit TRBD1. The germline gives CDR1 MDHEN, CDR2 SYDVKM. The CDR3 contains 13 residues. The V gene end was trimmed by 4 bases and the J gene end by 8 bases; junction bases not matched to a gene: 5. The CDR3 coding sequence is TGTGCCAGCAGTTCCCGGGACAGGGTAGAAGCTTTCTTT. Encoded protein: CASSSRDRVEAFF.

The V and J genes are TRBV3-1 (or the pseudogene TRBV3-2) and TRBJ2-7, with 8 positions matching TRBD2. With 8 bases clipped from V and 2 bases from J, the junction kept 8 bases outside the gene matches. The CDR3 consists of 14 residues. Germline V gives CDR1 LGHDT, CDR2 YNNKEL (reference sequence). This CDR3 reads CASSRGDGTYEQYF. DNA of the CDR3: TGTGCCAGCTCGCGGGGGGACGGGACCTACGAGCAGTACTTC.

The rearrangement uses TRBV28 and TRBJ2-7; 11 bases align to TRBD2. The CDR3 has 15 residues. Trimming at V came to 5 bases and at J to 1 base, leaving 4 bases not matched to a gene. Per germline, CDR1 MDHEN and CDR2 SYDVKM. In DNA, the CDR3 is TGTGCCAGCAGTCTGACTAGCGGGATGTCCTACGAGCAGTACTTC. As protein: CASSLTSGMSYEQYF. Combining the CDR3 with reference TRBV28 and TRBJ2-7 gives the whole variable domain DVKVTQSSRYLVKRTGEKVFLECVQDMDHENMFWYRQDPGLGLRLIYFSYDVKMKEKGDIPEGYSVSREKKERFSLILESASTNQTSMYLCASSLTSGMSYEQYFGPGTRLTVT.

The chain couples TRBV24-1 to TRBJ1-2; unclear D gene. Germline V gene lookup returns CDR1 KGHDR and CDR2 SFDVKD. The length of the CDR3 is 12 residues. V lost 4 bases and J 2 bases, leaving 4 bases between the germline ends. The CDR3 here is CATSDQNYGYTF. In nucleotides, the CDR3 is TGTGCCACCAGTGACCAGAACTATGGCTACACCTTC.

V usage is TRBV6-5 and J usage is TRBJ2-7; D might be TRBD2 (5 bases). CDR3 length equals 15 residues. Germline V CDR1 and CDR2: MNHEY, SVGAGI. Trimming cost V 5 bases and J 7 bases, with 21 bases left between them. In DNA, the CDR3 is TGTGCCAGCAGTCCCTATCGGCCGAGTGGGGAGGAGCAGTACTTC. It yields the protein CASSPYRPSGEEQYF.

This clone was observed a few times. The V gene is TRBV2, the J gene TRBJ1-6, with D possibly matching TRBD1 (6 bases). Germline loops: CDR1 SNHLY, CDR2 FYNNEI. The CDR3 is 20 amino acids. V gave up 2 bases and J gave up 9 bases, with 29 bases separating them. In nucleotides, the CDR3 is TGTGCCAGCAGTGAAACCGGTTCGTGGGGGGGCGCGAGGTTGGGTTCACCCCTCCACTTT. It translates to CASSETGSWGGARLGSPLHF.